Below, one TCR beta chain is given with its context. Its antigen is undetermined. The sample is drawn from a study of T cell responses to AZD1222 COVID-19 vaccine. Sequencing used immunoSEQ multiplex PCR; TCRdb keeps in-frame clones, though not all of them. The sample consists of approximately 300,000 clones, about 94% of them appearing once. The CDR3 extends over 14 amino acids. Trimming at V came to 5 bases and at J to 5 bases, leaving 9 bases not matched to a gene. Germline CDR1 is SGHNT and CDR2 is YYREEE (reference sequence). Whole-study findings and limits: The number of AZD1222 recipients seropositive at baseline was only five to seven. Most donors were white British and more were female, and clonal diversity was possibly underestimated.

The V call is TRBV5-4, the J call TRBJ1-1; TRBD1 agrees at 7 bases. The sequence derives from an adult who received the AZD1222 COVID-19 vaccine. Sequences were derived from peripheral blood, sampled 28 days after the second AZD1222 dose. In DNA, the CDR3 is TGTGCCAGCAGACTCACAGGGGATGGGACTGAAGCTTTCTTT. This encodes CASRLTGDGTEAFF. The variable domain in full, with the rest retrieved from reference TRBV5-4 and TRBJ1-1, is ETGVTQSPTHLIKTRGQQVTLRCSSQSGHNTVSWYQQALGQGPQFIFQYYREEENGRGNFPPRFSGLQFPNYSSELNVNALELDDSALYLCASRLTGDGTEAFFGQGTRLTVV.